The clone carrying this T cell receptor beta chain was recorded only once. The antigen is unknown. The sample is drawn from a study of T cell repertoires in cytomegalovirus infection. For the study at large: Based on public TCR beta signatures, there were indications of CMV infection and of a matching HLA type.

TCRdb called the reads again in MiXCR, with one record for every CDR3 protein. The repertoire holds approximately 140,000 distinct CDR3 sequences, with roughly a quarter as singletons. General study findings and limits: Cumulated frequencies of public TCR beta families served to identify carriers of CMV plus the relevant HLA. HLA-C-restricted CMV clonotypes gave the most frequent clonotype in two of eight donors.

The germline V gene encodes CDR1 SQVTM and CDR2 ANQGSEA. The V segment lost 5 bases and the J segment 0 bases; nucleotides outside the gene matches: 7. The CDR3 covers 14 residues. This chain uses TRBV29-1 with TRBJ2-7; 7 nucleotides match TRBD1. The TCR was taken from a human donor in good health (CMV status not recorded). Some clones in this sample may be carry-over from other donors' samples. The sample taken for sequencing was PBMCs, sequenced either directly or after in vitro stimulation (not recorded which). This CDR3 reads CSVIRDSRSYEQYF. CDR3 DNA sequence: TGCAGCGTTATCCGGGACAGCCGCTCCTACGAGCAGTACTTC.